This record covers a single T cell receptor (beta chain). The record originates from a study of blood T cell repertoires in COVID-19. Overall study context: There were acute and convalescent COVID-19 samples, and they came from the United States, Italy and Spain. Sample material is recorded as cDNA or gDNA derived from T cells, B-cell-depleted T cells, or PBMCs.

As originally analysed: Reference gene primer amplification gave estimated nucleated cell counts. This table comes from immunoSEQ multiplex PCR, and its TCRdb copy is limited to in-frame clones, with some not included. D and trimming were read from the DNA, whereas the V and J calls and clone size are those reported in that table. This table holds 90,000 to 120,000 clones, roughly 71% found once. The CDR3 has 12 amino acids. The ends lost 8 bases at V and 7 bases at J; junction bases unmatched: 6. The germline CDR1 and CDR2 sequences are MDHEN and SYDVKM. The source of this sequence is a man aged 80 or over with acute or convalescent COVID-19. The sequenced sample was peripheral blood. This chain links TRBV28 with TRBJ1-2; TRBD1 agrees at 8 bases. In DNA, the CDR3 is TGTGCCAGCCATGGCACAGGGGGTGGCTACACCTTC. Translating gives CASHGTGGGYTF.